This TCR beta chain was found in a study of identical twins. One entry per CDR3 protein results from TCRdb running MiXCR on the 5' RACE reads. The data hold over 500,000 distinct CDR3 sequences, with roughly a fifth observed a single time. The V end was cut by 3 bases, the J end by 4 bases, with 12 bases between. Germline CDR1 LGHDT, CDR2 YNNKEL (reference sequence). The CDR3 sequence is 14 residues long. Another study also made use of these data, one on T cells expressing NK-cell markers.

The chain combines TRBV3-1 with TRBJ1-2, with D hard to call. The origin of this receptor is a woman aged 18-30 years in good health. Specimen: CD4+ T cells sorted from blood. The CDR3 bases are TGTGCCAGCAGCCAGTCGGTAGGAAGCTATGGCTACACCTTC. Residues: CASSQSVGSYGYTF.